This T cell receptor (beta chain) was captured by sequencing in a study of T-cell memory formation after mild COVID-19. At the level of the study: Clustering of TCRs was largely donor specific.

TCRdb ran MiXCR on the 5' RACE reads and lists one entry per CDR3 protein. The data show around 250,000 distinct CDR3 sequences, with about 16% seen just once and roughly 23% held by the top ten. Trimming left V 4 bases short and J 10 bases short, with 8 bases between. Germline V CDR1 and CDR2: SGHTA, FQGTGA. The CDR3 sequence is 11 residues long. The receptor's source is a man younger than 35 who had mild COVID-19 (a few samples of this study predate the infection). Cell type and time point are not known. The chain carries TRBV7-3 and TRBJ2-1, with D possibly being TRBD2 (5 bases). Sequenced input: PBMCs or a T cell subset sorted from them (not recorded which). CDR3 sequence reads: CASSYGMEQFF. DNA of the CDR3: TGTGCCAGCAGCTACGGGATGGAGCAGTTCTTC.